Following are 4 T cell receptor beta chains from one sample sequenced in a study of PD-L1 blockade in urothelial cancer. Time point meaning: pretreatment peripheral blood. The table came from immunoSEQ multiplex PCR; TCRdb's copy has only in-frame clones and leaves some out. The sample yields roughly 63,000 clones, around 86% seen once. The material sequenced was PBMCs, taken around atezolizumab (anti-PD-L1) treatment. These receptors were taken from a man aged 70 or older with urothelial cancer.

The chain carries TRBV29-1 and TRBJ1-2; TRBD1 matches at 7 bases. The CDR3 is 13 residues long. Germline assignment: CDR1 SQVTM and CDR2 ANQGSEA. Unmatched junction bases numbered 8, after V lost 6 bases and J lost 4 bases. The chain's CDR3 is CSVRGGGTYGYTF. CDR3 sequence (DNA): TGCAGCGTCCGAGGGGGCGGTACCTATGGCTACACCTTC.

This chain links TRBV27 with TRBJ2-6; unclear D gene. CDR1 and CDR2 from the germline V gene are MNHEY and SMNVEV (reference sequence). There are 14 residues in the CDR3. Trimming took 4 bases from V and 0 from J, leaving 4 bases between them. The CDR3 DNA follows: TGTGCCAGCAGTTCTAGCTCTGGGGCCAACGTCCTGACTTTC. It is translated as CASSSSSGANVLTF.

V and J are TRBV6-5 and TRBJ1-5, with D tentatively TRBD1 (5 bases). The CDR3 is made up of 13 amino acids. V lost 10 bases and J lost 6, with 16 bases in between. Germline values: CDR1 MNHEY, CDR2 SVGAGI. The CDR3 nucleotides read TGTGCCACAGGGATGGGGCTGGGTCAGCCCCAGCATTTT. This encodes CATGMGLGQPQHF.

This clone was counted only a few times. The chain links TRBV5-6 to TRBJ2-2; no definite D call. V lost 1 base and J lost 1, with 11 bases in between. The CDR3 contains 16 residues. CDR1 is SGHDT and CDR2 is YYEEEE in the germline V gene. The DNA of the CDR3 is TGTGCCAGCAGCTTGTTCCGACGGAGGAACACCGGGGAGCTGTTTTTT. Translated: CASSLFRRRNTGELFF.